The text below deals with one TCR beta chain. A much larger clone is a single base away; this may be a read error. This entry belongs to a study of blood T cells in healthy people across ages. Primed by a sample-barcoded 5' primer and a J-beta primer mix, a second PCR proceeded for about 7 to 11 cycles. TCRdb reprocessed the 5' RACE reads with MiXCR, giving one entry per CDR3 protein. The data contain some 1.6 million distinct CDR3 sequences, 30% to 35% of them singletons. The clonotype was recovered from a woman in her 30s in good health. Material: blood.

Written as DNA, the CDR3 is TGTGCCAACAGCTTAAACAGGGGTACAGATACGCAGTATTTT. Translated: CANSLNRGTDTQYF. V gene TRBV7-2 combines with J gene TRBJ2-3; TRBD1 agrees at 7 bases. The CDR3 loop spans 14 amino acids. Germline values: CDR1 SGHTA, CDR2 FQGNSA.